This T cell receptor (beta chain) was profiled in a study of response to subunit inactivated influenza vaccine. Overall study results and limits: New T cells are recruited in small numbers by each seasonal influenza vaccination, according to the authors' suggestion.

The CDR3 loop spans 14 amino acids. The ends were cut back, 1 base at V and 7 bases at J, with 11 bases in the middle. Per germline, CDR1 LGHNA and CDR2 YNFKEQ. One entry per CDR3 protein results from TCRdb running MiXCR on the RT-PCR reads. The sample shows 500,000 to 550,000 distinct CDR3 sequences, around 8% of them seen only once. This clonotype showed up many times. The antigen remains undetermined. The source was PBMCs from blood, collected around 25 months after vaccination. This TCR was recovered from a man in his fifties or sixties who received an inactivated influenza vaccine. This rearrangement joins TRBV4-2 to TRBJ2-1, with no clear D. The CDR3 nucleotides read TGTGCCAGCAGCCAAGCAGGCCGACGGAATGAGCAGTTCTTC. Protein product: CASSQAGRRNEQFF.